Listed below are T cell receptor beta chains from one sample, sequenced in a study of beta chain features in type 1 diabetes. Here immunoSEQ multiplex PCR was the method, and the copy in TCRdb shows in-frame clones only, minus some. The data show approximately 160,000 clones, around 8% seen once. Specimen: central memory CD4+ T cells from blood. The origin of the receptors is a man in his late teens or twenties in good health. The CDR3 runs from the conserved cysteine through the conserved F or W. Each record gives: D gene, clone size, J gene, V gene, CDR3 protein, CDR3 DNA. The D gene is left open where the match is weak. Expanded clones get a size class; other rows say once, few or many, or leave the size out.

-,-,TRBJ1-2,TRBV4-3,CASSQAIGGAHYGYTF,TGCGCCAGCAGCCAAGCTATAGGGGGGGCCCACTATGGCTACACCTTC
TRBD2,-,TRBJ2-5,TRBV7-7,CASSLGGAGGPETQYF,TGTGCCAGCAGCTTAGGGGGCGCGGGGGGGCCGGAGACCCAGTACTTC
-,-,TRBJ2-1,TRBV28,CASSLRGPYNEQFF,TGTGCCAGCAGTTTACGAGGGCCCTACAATGAGCAGTTCTTC
-,few,TRBJ1-1,TRBV5-6,CASSFEQGRGYTEAFF,TGTGCCAGCAGCTTTGAGCAGGGAAGGGGATACACTGAAGCTTTCTTT
-,few,TRBJ1-2,TRBV7-9,CASSPGRGNYGYTF,TGTGCCAGCAGCCCAGGGAGGGGCAACTATGGCTACACCTTC
-,many,TRBJ2-5,TRBV7-2,CASSSAGHRETQYF,TGTGCCAGCAGCTCGGCAGGACACCGGGAGACCCAGTACTTC
TRBD1,many,TRBJ2-7,TRBV30,CAWGTGSSDEQYF,TGTGCCTGGGGGACAGGTTCTTCAGACGAGCAGTACTTC
TRBD1,-,TRBJ1-5,TRBV28,CASTGTGGYSNQPQHF,TGTGCCAGCACTGGGACAGGGGGGTATAGCAATCAGCCCCAGCATTTT
-,-,TRBJ2-4,TRBV7-2,CASSFQQGGGDIQYF,TGTGCCAGCAGCTTTCAACAGGGGGGGGGAGACATTCAGTACTTC
-,many,TRBJ2-3,TRBV7-2,CASSYQPGYTDTQYF,TGTGCCAGCAGCTATCAACCGGGGTACACAGATACGCAGTATTTT
-,many,TRBJ2-2,TRBV4-3,CASSKGLAGDSTGELFF,TGCGCCAGCAGTAAGGGCCTAGCTGGAGACTCCACCGGGGAGCTGTTTTTT
-,many,TRBJ2-5,TRBV29-1,CSVRDFVQETQYF,TGCAGCGTGAGGGACTTCGTTCAAGAGACCCAGTACTTC
TRBD2,few,TRBJ2-1,TRBV5-1,CASSSTSGTYNEQFF,TGCGCCAGCAGCTCGACTAGCGGAACCTACAATGAGCAGTTCTTC
TRBD1,-,TRBJ2-6,TRBV7-3,CASSSTGAGANVLTF,TGTGCCAGCAGTTCCACAGGGGCTGGGGCCAACGTCCTGACTTTC
TRBD1,-,TRBJ1-6,TRBV13,CASSPGTGAGSPLHF,TGTGCCAGCAGCCCTGGGACAGGGGCTGGTTCACCCCTCCACTTT
TRBD2,-,TRBJ2-7,TRBV25-1,CASSESQRGGEQYF,TGTGCCAGCAGTGAATCTCAGCGGGGCGGAGAGCAGTACTTC
TRBD1,-,TRBJ2-7,TRBV10-3,CAISGDRGNEQYF,TGTGCCATCAGTGGGGACAGGGGGAACGAGCAGTACTTC
TRBD2,few,TRBJ2-3,TRBV10-3,CAISGTSGSTDTQYF,TGTGCCATCAGTGGGACTAGCGGGAGCACAGATACGCAGTATTTT
TRBD1,-,TRBJ1-2,TRBV7-9,CASSPRQGVYGYTF,TGTGCCAGCAGCCCCCGACAGGGGGTCTATGGCTACACCTTC
-,-,TRBJ1-5,TRBV19,CASQGPNSNQPQHF,TGTGCCTCACAGGGCCCGAATAGCAATCAGCCCCAGCATTTT
-,-,TRBJ2-5,TRBV18,CASSGGSETQYF,TGTGCCAGCTCAGGAGGGTCAGAGACCCAGTACTTC
TRBD1,few,TRBJ2-7,TRBV7-9,CASSFRQGYSYEQYF,TGTGCCAGCAGCTTCCGACAGGGGTACTCCTACGAGCAGTACTTC
-,few,TRBJ2-3,TRBV28,CASSLRPEGKGTQYF,TGTGCCAGCAGTTTACGGCCCGAGGGTAAGGGTACGCAGTATTTT
-,few,TRBJ1-3,TRBV4-3,CASSQEGGVSGNTIYF,TGCGCCAGCAGCCAAGAGGGAGGGGTCTCTGGAAACACCATATATTTT
TRBD2,-,TRBJ2-1,TRBV5-1,CASSLGSGGLWSNEQFF,TGCGCCAGCAGCTTGGGTAGCGGGGGGTTATGGAGCAATGAGCAGTTCTTC
-,few,TRBJ2-2,TRBV28,CASSPPSGRSYSGELFF,TGTGCCAGCAGTCCTCCGTCCGGGAGATCTTACTCCGGGGAGCTGTTTTTT
TRBD1,-,TRBJ2-5,TRBV10-3,CAISESDRGWETQYF,TGTGCCATCAGTGAGTCGGACAGGGGCTGGGAGACCCAGTACTTC
-,few,TRBJ2-1,TRBV2,CASTTESSYNEQFF,TGTGCCAGTACAACAGAGAGCTCCTACAATGAGCAGTTCTTC
-,few,TRBJ1-6,TRBV6-9,CASSWVRGCESPLHF,TGTGCCAGCAGTTGGGTTAGGGGATGTGAGTCACCCCTCCACTTT
TRBD1,few,TRBJ1-1,TRBV18,CASFRTGRTEAFF,TGTGCCAGCTTCCGGACAGGGAGGACTGAAGCTTTCTTT
-,many,TRBJ1-2,TRBV30,CAFQGLDMNYGYTF,TGTGCCTTCCAGGGCTTAGACATGAACTATGGCTACACCTTC
TRBD1,few,TRBJ1-5,TRBV27,CASSLSRDRSNQPQHF,TGTGCCAGCAGTCTCAGCCGGGACAGAAGCAATCAGCCCCAGCATTTT
-,-,TRBJ2-7,TRBV5-1,CASSPLAGANSYEQYF,TGCGCCAGCAGCCCTTTGGCAGGGGCGAACTCCTACGAGCAGTACTTC
-,few,TRBJ2-1,TRBV27,CASSPRQTRGQFF,TGTGCCAGCAGTCCCCGACAGACCAGGGGGCAGTTCTTC
TRBD1,few,TRBJ1-1,TRBV6-5,CASRARGSTEAFF,TGTGCCAGCAGGGCCAGGGGGTCGACTGAAGCTTTCTTT
-,few,TRBJ2-7,TRBV28,CASSPGDREQYF,TGTGCCAGCAGCCCAGGGGACCGCGAGCAGTACTTC
TRBD1,few,TRBJ2-5,TRBV30,CAWNRDRGQETQYF,TGTGCCTGGAACCGGGACAGGGGGCAAGAGACCCAGTACTTC
-,few,TRBJ1-1,TRBV7-8,CASSLASGNTEAFF,TGTGCCAGCAGCTTAGCGTCGGGGAACACTGAAGCTTTCTTT
-,few,TRBJ2-7,TRBV6-6,CASSYLDSANEQYF,TGTGCCAGCAGTTACCTGGACAGCGCCAACGAGCAGTACTTC
-,many,TRBJ2-1,TRBV4-3,CASSLGPGIQFF,TGCGCCAGCAGCCTGGGCCCCGGGATTCAGTTCTTC
-,many,TRBJ2-5,TRBV11-2,CASSLSVQETQYF,TGTGCCAGCAGCTTAAGCGTACAAGAGACCCAGTACTTC